This T cell receptor beta chain was sequenced during a study of blood T cell repertoires in COVID-19. Sequencing used immunoSEQ multiplex PCR; TCRdb keeps in-frame clones, though not all of them. This sample yields 200,000 to 250,000 clones, of which 88% are seen a single time; roughly 3.7% belongs to the top ten. Residents of under 25 US areas, aged roughly 18 to 90 years, made up the participants. Participant-reported clinical history was the basis for cohort assignment. Exposed enrollees had met someone with a PCR-confirmed or clinician-diagnosed COVID-19 case at some point within the 2 weeks before study entry. Trimming removed 4 bases from V and 7 bases from J; junction bases left unmatched: 5. This CDR3 comprises 13 residues. CDR1 is SQVTM and CDR2 is ANQGSEA in the germline V gene.

The origin of this receptor is a woman aged 30 to 39 who had been exposed to COVID-19. The rearrangement links TRBV29-1 to TRBJ2-1; 9 nucleotides align to TRBD2. Sequencing was carried out using PBMCs or T cells enriched from blood (not recorded which). Here the CDR3 reads CSVVSGGGNEQFF. The CDR3 DNA reads as TGCAGCGTTGTTAGCGGGGGAGGGAATGAGCAGTTCTTC.